This is a list of T cell receptor beta chains from one sample in a study of shared clonotypes between healthy human individuals. The method was immunoSEQ multiplex PCR; TCRdb's version includes in-frame clones alone and lacks a portion of them. Of roughly 510,000 clones listed, 75% to 80% are singletons. Sequences were obtained from PBMCs. The receptors stem from a middle-aged woman in good health. Some clones in this sample may be carry-over from other donors' samples. The CDR3 runs from the conserved cysteine through the conserved F or W. The D gene is left open where the match is weak. Expanded clones are given a class, and other clones once, few, many or no size at all.

J: TRBJ1-4
V: TRBV21-1
D: NA
size: once
CDR3: CASRSYQGVDEKLFF
DNA: TGTGCCAGCAGATCGTATCAGGGGGTGGATGAAAAACTGTTTTTT

J: TRBJ1-1
V: TRBV5-8
D: NA
size: once
CDR3: CASSLAPVNTEAFF
DNA: TGTGCCAGCAGCTTGGCCCCCGTGAACACTGAAGCTTTCTTT

J: TRBJ2-7
V: TRBV2
D: TRBD2
size: NA
CDR3: CASSEAPTGPKSLAGEWQYF
DNA: TGTGCCAGCAGTGAAGCACCCACAGGACCCAAGTCATTAGCGGGAGAATGGCAGTACTTC

J: TRBJ2-6
V: TRBV6-4
D: NA
size: NA
CDR3: CASSEDPGGANVLTF
DNA: TGTGCCAGCAGTGAGGACCCAGGCGGGGCCAACGTCCTGACTTTC

J: TRBJ1-5
V: TRBV30
D: NA
size: few
CDR3: CAWSVRYNQPQHF
DNA: TGTGCCTGGAGTGTCCGCTACAATCAGCCCCAGCATTTT

J: TRBJ2-1
V: TRBV7-9
D: NA
size: NA
CDR3: CASSPGTPLYNEQFF
DNA: TGTGCCAGCAGTCCCGGGACCCCGCTCTACAATGAGCAGTTCTTC

J: TRBJ2-7
V: TRBV27
D: NA
size: NA
CDR3: CARRDGGYEQYF
DNA: TGTGCCAGACGGGACGGCGGCTACGAGCAGTACTTC

J: TRBJ2-3
V: TRBV7-2
D: NA
size: NA
CDR3: CASSSTPGTSTDTQYF
DNA: TGTGCCAGCAGCTCCACCCCCGGAACCAGCACAGATACGCAGTATTTT

J: TRBJ2-2
V: TRBV19
D: TRBD1
size: NA
CDR3: CASSPGQVAGELFF
DNA: TGTGCCAGTAGTCCCGGACAGGTCGCCGGGGAGCTGTTTTTT

J: TRBJ1-6
V: TRBV6-6
D: NA
size: many
CDR3: CASSEEGPLHF
DNA: TGTGCCAGCAGTGAGGAAGGACCCCTCCACTTT

J: TRBJ2-7
V: TRBV9
D: TRBD1
size: NA
CDR3: CASSSGTGIYEQYF
DNA: TGTGCCAGCAGCTCCGGGACAGGGATCTACGAGCAGTACTTC

J: TRBJ1-3
V: TRBV9
D: NA
size: NA
CDR3: CASSVEIGGISGNTIYF
DNA: TGTGCCAGCAGCGTAGAGATTGGTGGCATCTCTGGAAACACCATATATTTT

J: TRBJ2-1
V: TRBV11-2
D: NA
size: NA
CDR3: CASSALNYNEQFF
DNA: TGTGCCAGCAGCGCGTTAAATTACAATGAGCAGTTCTTC

J: TRBJ2-2
V: TRBV18
D: NA
size: once
CDR3: CASSPSWESIGELFF
DNA: TGTGCCAGCTCACCATCCTGGGAATCAATCGGGGAGCTGTTTTTT

J: TRBJ2-7
V: TRBV10-3
D: NA
size: NA
CDR3: CAITGRLGYEQYF
DNA: TGTGCCATCACTGGTCGGTTGGGGTACGAGCAGTACTTC

J: TRBJ2-6
V: TRBV18
D: NA
size: NA
CDR3: CASSPLLSGANVLTF
DNA: TGTGCCAGCTCACCACTCCTCTCTGGGGCCAACGTCCTGACTTTC

J: TRBJ2-1
V: TRBV14
D: NA
size: NA
CDR3: CASSQDWGPDEQFF
DNA: TGTGCCAGCAGCCAAGATTGGGGTCCAGATGAGCAGTTCTTC

J: TRBJ2-7
V: TRBV18
D: TRBD2
size: NA
CDR3: CASSPGAGANYEQYF
DNA: TGTGCCAGCTCACCAGGAGCGGGAGCAAACTACGAGCAGTACTTC

J: TRBJ1-5
V: TRBV7-8
D: TRBD1
size: NA
CDR3: CASSWTGLEPQHF
DNA: TGTGCCAGCAGCTGGACAGGGTTGGAGCCCCAGCATTTT

J: TRBJ2-1
V: TRBV7-7
D: TRBD2
size: NA
CDR3: CASSLSGRNNEQFF
DNA: TGTGCTAGCAGTCTCAGCGGGAGGAATAATGAGCAGTTCTTC

J: TRBJ1-5
V: TRBV28
D: NA
size: NA
CDR3: CASSLGGAWAQHF
DNA: TGTGCCAGCAGTTTGGGCGGGGCCTGGGCCCAGCATTTT

J: TRBJ2-5
V: TRBV30
D: TRBD2
size: NA
CDR3: CAWRVGTSGLTGETQYF
DNA: TGTGCCTGGAGGGTCGGGACTAGCGGGCTCACTGGGGAGACCCAGTACTTC

J: TRBJ1-1
V: TRBV6-6
D: NA
size: NA
CDR3: CASSPQGSTEAFF
DNA: TGTGCCAGCAGCCCACAGGGAAGCACTGAAGCTTTCTTT

J: TRBJ2-3
V: TRBV7-8
D: TRBD2
size: NA
CDR3: CASSLLAGLTDTQYF
DNA: TGTGCCAGCAGCTTACTAGCGGGCCTCACAGATACGCAGTATTTT

J: TRBJ2-7
V: TRBV6-1
D: NA
size: medium-sized
CDR3: CASMTGGGDEQYF
DNA: TGTGCCAGCATGACCGGAGGGGGCGACGAGCAGTACTTC

J: TRBJ1-1
V: TRBV21-1
D: NA
size: NA
CDR3: CASSSPDRGDTEAFF
DNA: TGTGCCAGCAGCTCTCCCGACAGGGGCGACACTGAAGCTTTCTTT

J: TRBJ2-1
V: TRBV5-8
D: TRBD1
size: NA
CDR3: CASTLRRRQGVNEQFF
DNA: TGTGCCAGCACCCTGAGACGGAGACAGGGGGTCAATGAGCAGTTCTTC

J: TRBJ2-1
V: TRBV30
D: NA
size: NA
CDR3: CACSQRGWSSYNEQFF
DNA: TGTGCCTGCAGCCAAAGGGGCTGGAGCTCCTACAATGAGCAGTTCTTC

J: TRBJ1-2
V: TRBV2
D: NA
size: NA
CDR3: CASTGAGSHYTF
DNA: TGTGCCAGCACGGGGGCGGGGAGTCACTACACCTTC

J: TRBJ2-7
V: TRBV28
D: NA
size: NA
CDR3: CASSPPGHPYEQYF
DNA: TGTGCCAGCAGTCCCCCGGGACATCCCTACGAGCAGTACTTC

J: TRBJ2-5
V: TRBV11-1
D: NA
size: NA
CDR3: CASSLQELQETQYF
DNA: TGTGCCAGCAGCCTACAGGAACTACAAGAGACCCAGTACTTC

J: TRBJ1-1
V: TRBV28
D: NA
size: NA
CDR3: CASSFQGTGTEAFF
DNA: TGTGCCAGCAGTTTTCAAGGAACCGGGACCGAAGCTTTCTTT

J: TRBJ2-3
V: TRBV5-1
D: NA
size: NA
CDR3: CASSFGGEVDTQYF
DNA: TGCGCCAGCAGCTTTGGGGGCGAGGTAGATACGCAGTATTTT

J: TRBJ1-5
V: TRBV28
D: NA
size: NA
CDR3: CASSPGGYQPQHF
DNA: TGTGCCAGCAGTCCTGGGGGGTATCAGCCCCAGCATTTT

J: TRBJ1-2
V: TRBV28
D: TRBD1
size: NA
CDR3: CASSFSGGAIGGYTF
DNA: TGTGCCAGCAGTTTTTCAGGGGGCGCTATCGGTGGCTACACCTTC

J: TRBJ2-1
V: TRBV29-1
D: TRBD2
size: once
CDR3: CSVAGTSGSRYNEQFF
DNA: TGCAGCGTTGCCGGGACTAGCGGGAGCCGATACAATGAGCAGTTCTTC

J: TRBJ2-5
V: TRBV9
D: NA
size: NA
CDR3: CASSPPGAETQYF
DNA: TGTGCCAGCAGCCCCCCGGGGGCGGAGACCCAGTACTTC

J: TRBJ2-7
V: TRBV6-6
D: TRBD2
size: NA
CDR3: CASSKTSGDYEQYF
DNA: TGTGCCAGCAGTAAGACTAGCGGGGACTACGAGCAGTACTTC

J: TRBJ1-2
V: TRBV2
D: NA
size: NA
CDR3: CASRRQANYGYTF
DNA: TGTGCCAGCAGGAGACAGGCAAACTATGGCTACACCTTC

J: TRBJ1-4
V: TRBV30
D: NA
size: NA
CDR3: CAWSQSGLGNEKLFF
DNA: TGTGCCTGGAGCCAATCAGGGCTGGGTAATGAAAAACTGTTTTTT

J: TRBJ2-7
V: TRBV28
D: TRBD1
size: many
CDR3: CASSSVSGQGWYEQYF
DNA: TGTGCCAGCAGTTCTGTTTCGGGACAGGGATGGTACGAGCAGTACTTC

J: TRBJ1-2
V: TRBV7-2
D: NA
size: NA
CDR3: CASSLSSGANYGYTF
DNA: TGTGCCAGCAGCTTGAGTTCGGGGGCTAACTATGGCTACACCTTC

J: TRBJ1-2
V: TRBV6-6
D: NA
size: few
CDR3: CASSPSINYGYTF
DNA: TGTGCCAGCTCCCCCAGCATTAACTATGGCTACACCTTC